The T cell receptor (beta chain) under discussion was sequenced for a study of siplizumab effects on memory and regulatory T cells. Method: immunoSEQ multiplex PCR; TCRdb's copy keeps in-frame clones and lacks some. Among 100,000 or so clones listed, 92% were seen once. The germline CDR1 and CDR2 sequences are LNHDA and SQIVND (reference sequence). CDR3 length: 14 residues. V was clipped by 5 bases and J by 2 bases; unmatched bases: 2. This TCR was sampled from a human donor in good health. V and J are TRBV19 and TRBJ2-3; 9 bases fit TRBD1. The sample taken for sequencing was Tregs sorted from blood. CDR3 loop: CASSDRGNTDTQYF. In nucleotides, the CDR3 is TGTGCCAGTAGTGACAGGGGGAACACAGATACGCAGTATTTT.